Given below is one T cell receptor beta chain in context. This record belongs to a study of blood T cell repertoires in COVID-19. Study at large: The United States, Italy and Spain supplied acute and convalescent COVID-19 samples.

Per the original data handling: Counts of nucleated cells, estimated from reference gene primer amplification, were obtained. The protocol was immunoSEQ multiplex PCR, while the TCRdb copy is restricted to in-frame clones and leaves out a portion. That table is the source of V, J and clone size, and D and trimming were worked out from the DNA. The sample consists of 200,000 to 250,000 clones, 83% of them appearing once. V lost 5 bases, J lost 1 base, and 11 bases lay in between. Germline V CDR1 and CDR2: MNHEY, SVGAGI. This CDR3 is built from 14 residues. Sequenced input: peripheral blood. The J gene is TRBJ2-5, the V gene TRBV6-5; tentative D call: TRBD1 (6 bases). The receptor comes from a woman between 25 and 40 years old with COVID-19, enrolled during active disease. The CDR3 region has the DNA TGTGCCAGCAGTATGGGACAACCCCAAGAGACCCAGTACTTC. This translates into CASSMGQPQETQYF.